The clone carrying this T cell receptor (beta chain) was seen at least ten times. The antigen is unknown. For TCR beta, libraries came from iRepertoire HTBI primers and Arm-PCR of CDR3 regions. Via MiXCR, TCRdb re-called the multiplex PCR reads, giving one row per CDR3 protein. The table shows around 510,000 distinct CDR3 sequences, with roughly 20% occurring only once. This CDR3 spans 15 amino acids. With 7 bases removed from V and 0 bases from J, the gap between germline ends came to 12 bases. From germline, CDR1 is MDHEN and CDR2 SYDVKM. This entry is derived from a study of regulatory T cells in long-lasting Graves disease. Study summary: Over 5 years on antithyroid drugs plus positive TSH receptor antibodies marked Graves' disease as persistent. Whole-study results and caveats: Study of thyroid tissue was not done, with only peripheral blood studied.

The time point here: persistent/refractory GD, antithyroid drugs over 5 years with positive TRAb. Generation of the TCR library employed RNA extracted from PBMCs. EDTA tubes received around 9 milliliters of collected peripheral blood. The material sequenced was peripheral blood mononuclear cells (PBMCs), taken when the disease was refractory, from a patient treated with antithyroid drugs. The source is a female donor with Graves disease. This chain links TRBV28 with TRBJ1-4; D is uncertain. The CDR3 DNA reads as TGTGCCAGCACGAGCCACACGGCAACTAATGAAAAACTGTTTTTT. This codes for CASTSHTATNEKLFF. Full variable domain (remainder filled in from reference TRBV28 and TRBJ1-4): DVKVTQSSRYLVKRTGEKVFLECVQDMDHENMFWYRQDPGLGLRLIYFSYDVKMKEKGDIPEGYSVSREKKERFSLILESASTNQTSMYLCASTSHTATNEKLFFGSGTQLSVL.